This is a list of T cell receptor beta chains from one sample in a study of CD8 T cells in Susac syndrome. MiXCR was run by TCRdb on the immunoSEQ multiplex PCR reads, yielding one entry per CDR3 protein. The sample lists roughly 140,000 distinct CDR3 sequences, approximately 96% occurring once. Sequencing input: CD4+ T cells from PBMCs. These receptors all stem from a human donor with Susac syndrome. The CDR3 runs from the conserved cysteine through the conserved F or W. Fields, in order: J gene, V gene, CDR3 protein.

J: TRBJ2-2; V: TRBV2; CDR3: CASSVIGTGELFF
J: TRBJ2-3; V: TRBV6-2/TRBV6-3; CDR3: CASRESGGANTQYF
J: TRBJ1-2; V: TRBV5-4; CDR3: CASSRRDRGDYGYTF
J: TRBJ1-1; V: TRBV3-1; CDR3: CASSSVRGTEAFF
J: TRBJ2-3; V: TRBV5-4; CDR3: CASSRLTDTQYF
J: TRBJ2-7; V: TRBV29-1; CDR3: CSVNSGVHEQYF
J: TRBJ1-4; V: TRBV28; CDR3: CASRNTQGRNEKLFF
J: TRBJ2-7; V: TRBV5-6; CDR3: CASSRGQIYEQYF
J: TRBJ1-3; V: TRBV2; CDR3: CASSQNGNTIYF
J: TRBJ2-2; V: TRBV18; CDR3: CASSPLPSGELFF
J: TRBJ1-6; V: TRBV18; CDR3: CASSPDRDSPLHF
J: TRBJ1-2; V: TRBV9; CDR3: CASSVAGVNYGYTF
J: TRBJ1-1; V: TRBV29-1; CDR3: CSSDDRSGVEAFF
J: TRBJ2-1; V: TRBV9; CDR3: CASSVTAGGFYNEQFF
J: TRBJ2-7; V: TRBV20-1; CDR3: CSARRAGAEQYF
J: TRBJ2-5; V: TRBV18; CDR3: CASSPAETQYF
J: TRBJ2-1; V: TRBV11-2; CDR3: CASSWGREGNNEQFF
J: TRBJ2-7; V: TRBV28; CDR3: CASTLSSGRYEQYF
J: TRBJ2-2; V: TRBV5-6; CDR3: CASRQGQNTGELFF
J: TRBJ2-2; V: TRBV12-3/TRBV12-4; CDR3: CASSRGLASRELFF
J: TRBJ2-1; V: TRBV20-1; CDR3: CSARDPGLAVTNEQFF
J: TRBJ1-2; V: TRBV6-5; CDR3: CASSYTTEGARGYTF
J: TRBJ2-4; V: TRBV21-1; CDR3: CASRAENIQYF
J: TRBJ2-3; V: TRBV20-1; CDR3: CSALRQGVDTQYF
J: TRBJ2-3; V: TRBV12-3/TRBV12-4; CDR3: CASSWGMGPSTDTQYF
J: TRBJ2-1; V: TRBV18; CDR3: CASSPGAGALSDEQFF
J: TRBJ1-2; V: TRBV25-1; CDR3: CASSEIGARGYTF
J: TRBJ2-5; V: TRBV14; CDR3: CASSNHRGLVQETQYF
J: TRBJ1-1; V: TRBV20-1; CDR3: CSASLRQANTEAFF
J: TRBJ2-7; V: TRBV29-1; CDR3: CSVEKIGPLGVYEQYF
J: TRBJ2-3; V: TRBV20-1; CDR3: CSARLANTDTQYF
J: TRBJ1-2; V: TRBV25-1; CDR3: CAAGQGYGYTF
J: TRBJ1-1; V: TRBV20-1; CDR3: CSASPGRETEAFF
J: TRBJ1-2; V: TRBV20-1; CDR3: CSASRDGPTNYGYTF
J: TRBJ1-1; V: TRBV28; CDR3: CASSLMWGQETNTEAFF
J: TRBJ2-7; V: TRBV3-1; CDR3: CASSRIDTEQYF
J: TRBJ1-2; V: TRBV29-1; CDR3: CSVEYQGGYGYTF
J: TRBJ2-2; V: TRBV28; CDR3: CASMVWGDGELFF
J: TRBJ1-1; V: TRBV24-1; CDR3: CATSDSAGSEAFF
J: TRBJ2-7; V: TRBV28; CDR3: CASSSRQGRPYEQYF
J: TRBJ1-5; V: TRBV20-1; CDR3: CSAKGTAGQPQHF
J: TRBJ2-7; V: TRBV6-1; CDR3: CASSHNRGPNGEQYF
J: TRBJ2-7; V: TRBV10-2; CDR3: CASTNNRGSYEQYF
J: TRBJ2-5; V: TRBV20-1; CDR3: CSARRTGGEETQYF
J: TRBJ2-1; V: TRBV6-1; CDR3: CASLAGSPGVGYNEQFF
J: TRBJ2-5; V: TRBV29-1; CDR3: CSVDFDRPQETQYF
J: TRBJ1-6; V: TRBV19; CDR3: CASSIEDSPLHF
J: TRBJ1-2; V: TRBV12-3/TRBV12-4; CDR3: CASSRTGSNYGYTF
J: TRBJ2-2; V: TRBV3-1; CDR3: CASSQDLSGELFF
J: TRBJ1-1; V: TRBV20-1; CDR3: CSARDRRGNTEAFF
J: TRBJ2-1; V: TRBV4-1; CDR3: CANPPIHRTSGKSEQFF
J: TRBJ2-1; V: TRBV5-4; CDR3: CASSWTNNEQFF
J: TRBJ2-7; V: TRBV2; CDR3: CASSSGKISEQYF
J: TRBJ1-4; V: TRBV20-1; CDR3: CSAISEGLNEKLFF
J: TRBJ2-5; V: TRBV29-1; CDR3: CSVAYRGGETQYF
J: TRBJ2-1; V: TRBV20-1; CDR3: CSAWDYPGNEQFF
J: TRBJ2-7; V: TRBV20-1; CDR3: CSAPAGIGYEQYF